Listed here is a single TCR beta chain. The antigen is undetermined. This sample was included in a study of cytomegalovirus exposure and HLA in healthy donors. Regarding the study as a whole: The productive fraction for most TCR beta V segments was about 87% or about 30% in an earlier analysis. Certain sequence variants were highly shared and formed a cluster, and this cluster was likely a sequencing artifact. Later on, analysis showed that most CMV-associated TCR beta chains appeared to be HLA-restricted.

It was with 60 Vbeta and 13 Jbeta primers that the PCR ran. TCRdb keeps only in-frame clones here, not all; method: immunoSEQ multiplex PCR. This sample has around 100,000 clones; approximately 82% occur once, and the top ten carry 22%. The origin of this receptor is a man in his thirties or forties in good health and CMV-seropositive. Sequencing was done on a sample of PBMCs.

In nucleotides, the CDR3 is TGCGCCAGCAGCCGTCGGGCTAGCGGGAGTAACCCGGGGCCGGAGCAGTTCTTC. Protein: CASSRRASGSNPGPEQFF. This chain joins TRBV5-1 and TRBJ2-1; 10 bases align to TRBD2. Per the germline V gene, CDR1 is SGHRS and CDR2 is YFSETQ. This CDR3 has 18 amino acids. Trimming took 4 bases from V and 10 from J; bases not matched to a gene: 20. Combining the CDR3 with reference TRBV5-1 and TRBJ2-1 gives the whole variable domain KAGVTQTPRYLIKTRGQQVTLSCSPISGHRSVSWYQQTPGQGLQFLFEYFSETQRNKGNFPGRFSGRQFSNSRSEMNVSTLELGDSALYLCASSRRASGSNPGPEQFFGPGTRLTVL.